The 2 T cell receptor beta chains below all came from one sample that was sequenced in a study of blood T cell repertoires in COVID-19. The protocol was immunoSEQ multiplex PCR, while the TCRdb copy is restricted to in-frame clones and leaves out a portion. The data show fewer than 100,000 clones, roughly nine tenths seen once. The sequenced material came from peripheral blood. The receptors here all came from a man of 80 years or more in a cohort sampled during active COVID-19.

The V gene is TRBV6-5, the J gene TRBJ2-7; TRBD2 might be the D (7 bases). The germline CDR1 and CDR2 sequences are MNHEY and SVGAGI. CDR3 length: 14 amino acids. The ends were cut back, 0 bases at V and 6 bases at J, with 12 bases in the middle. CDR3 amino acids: CASSYSRGGFEQYV. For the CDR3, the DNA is TGTGCCAGCAGTTACTCGAGGGGGGGGTTCGAGCAGTACGTC.

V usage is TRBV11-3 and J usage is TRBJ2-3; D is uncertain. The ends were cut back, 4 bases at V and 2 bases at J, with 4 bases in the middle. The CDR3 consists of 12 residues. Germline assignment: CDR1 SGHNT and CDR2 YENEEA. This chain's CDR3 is CASSSNTDTQYF. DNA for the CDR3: TGTGCCAGCAGCTCCAACACAGATACGCAGTATTTT.